The entry below gives a single T cell receptor beta chain sequence along with its context. What it binds is unknown. V gave up 2 bases and J gave up 3 bases; unmatched junction bases: 6. Looked up from germline, CDR1 is SGHTA and CDR2 is FQGNSA. There are 15 residues in the CDR3. The sample originates from a study of T cell repertoires in cytomegalovirus infection. Whole-study context: Indications came from public TCR beta signatures; they pointed to CMV infection and to a matching HLA type.

In TCRdb, the reads were re-called with MiXCR into one record per CDR3 protein. The sample consists of some 560,000 distinct CDR3 sequences, under 45% of them appearing once. The V and J genes are TRBV7-2 and TRBJ1-2; 7 bases match TRBD1. Here the sequenced sample was cultured PBMCs, taken from culture after CMV antigen stimulation. This clonotype originated in a human donor in good health (CMV status not recorded). Some clones in this sample may be carry-over from other donors' samples. In DNA, the CDR3 is TGTGCCAGCAGCTTATCGGTTGGGACAGACTATGGCTACACCTTC. It translates to CASSLSVGTDYGYTF.